This T cell receptor (beta chain) was obtained from a study of cytomegalovirus exposure and HLA in healthy donors. CDR3 size: 19 residues. Losses at the gene ends were 7 bases for V and 0 bases for J; bases not matched to a gene: 14. Germline V CDR1 and CDR2: MDHEN, SYDVKM. PCR amplification relied on 60 Vbeta primers (plus 13 Jbeta primers). Only in-frame clones appear in the TCRdb table, and some are missing; sequencing was by immunoSEQ multiplex PCR. The table includes about 96,000 clones, about four fifths detected once. Study-wide results and limits: Being productive about 90% or about 30% of the time was typical of most TCR beta V segments in an earlier analysis.

On this clone itself: Its antigen is as yet unknown.

This sequence originates from a woman aged 70-85 years in good health and CMV-seropositive. The V gene is TRBV28, the J gene TRBJ1-4, with 10 nucleotides matching TRBD1. Sequencing input: PBMCs. CDR3 region: CASKNLPGQGFATNEKLFF. CDR3 nucleotide sequence: TGTGCCAGCAAAAACCTTCCGGGACAGGGGTTTGCAACTAATGAAAAACTGTTTTTT.